Following are 5 T cell receptor beta chains from one sample sequenced in a study of blood T cell repertoires in COVID-19. The assay was immunoSEQ multiplex PCR, and TCRdb's table has in-frame clones only and misses some. The table lists under 150,000 clones, 84% of them singletons. The source material was peripheral blood. The receptors were gathered from a man between 60 and 75 years old with acute or convalescent COVID-19.

The CDR3 sequence: CASSVYRADTQYF. The CDR3 nucleotides read TGTGCCAGCAGTGTATACAGGGCAGATACGCAGTATTTT. The chain joins TRBV25-1 to TRBJ2-3; D perhaps matches TRBD1 (6 bases). V was clipped by 4 bases and J by 4 bases, with 9 bases between them. CDR3 length: 13 amino acids. Germline V CDR1 and CDR2: MGHDK, SYGVNS.

CDR3 DNA sequence: TGTGCCAGCAGTTTCGCCGGGACTAACAATGAGCAGTTCTTC. It specifies CASSFAGTNNEQFF. This chain connects TRBV6-5 to TRBJ2-1, with 7 bases fitting TRBD2. Germline values: CDR1 MNHEY, CDR2 SVGAGI. CDR3 size: 14 residues. After removal of 4 bases from V and 5 bases from J, the junction contained 5 bases not matched to a gene.

The J gene is TRBJ1-1, the V gene TRBV30; tentative D call: TRBD1 (6 bases). This CDR3 has 13 residues. V gave up 4 bases and J gave up 8 bases, with 17 bases separating them. Germline loops: CDR1 GTSNPN, CDR2 SVGIG (reference sequence). CDR3: CAWIPLGHQEAFF. The DNA for the CDR3 is TGTGCCTGGATACCTTTGGGACACCAAGAAGCTTTCTTT.

This rearrangement joins TRBV9 to TRBJ2-1; 11 bases fit TRBD2. CDR1 and CDR2 from the germline V gene are SGDLS and YYNGEE. There are 15 residues in the CDR3. Trimming removed 3 bases from V and 4 bases from J; junction bases left unmatched: 3. The chain's CDR3 is CASSGSSGRYNEQFF. The CDR3 DNA reads TGTGCCAGCAGCGGATCTAGCGGGAGGTACAATGAGCAGTTCTTC.

This clone showed up just once. The rearrangement uses TRBV27 and TRBJ2-1, with D maybe TRBD2 (5 bases). V gave up 1 base and J gave up 6 bases, with 7 bases separating them. CDR3 size: 13 residues. Germline CDR1 is MNHEY and CDR2 is SMNVEV (reference sequence). CDR3 in DNA: TGTGCCAGCAGTTTATACGGGGTCAATGAGCAGTTCTTC. This encodes CASSLYGVNEQFF.